This T cell receptor (beta chain) was sequenced during a study of cytotoxic CD8 clonotypes in ibrutinib-treated CLL. Losses at the gene ends were 1 base for V and 0 bases for J; bases not matched to a gene: 6. There are 17 residues in the CDR3. The germline V gene has CDR1 SEHNR and CDR2 FQNEAQ (reference sequence). The assay was immunoSEQ multiplex PCR, and TCRdb's table has in-frame clones only and misses some. This sample carries approximately 150,000 clones, around nine tenths of them seen once, and the ten largest clones take 3% to 3.5%. The gene calls are TRBV7-9 and TRBJ1-1; TRBD1 aligns across 9 bases. The sequenced sample was PBMCs, obtained at disease progression, from a patient treated with ibrutinib. The receptor's source is a human donor with chronic lymphocytic leukemia. The CDR3 DNA reads as TGTGCCAGCAGCTTAGGAGGGACAGGGACGCTGAACACTGAAGCTTTCTTT. The encoded protein is CASSLGGTGTLNTEAFF. Drawing the rest from reference TRBV7-9 and TRBJ1-1, the complete variable domain is DTGVSQNPRHKITKRGQNVTFRCDPISEHNRLYWYRQTLGQGPEFLTYFQNEAQLEKSRLLSDRFSAERPKGSFSTLEIQRTEQGDSAMYLCASSLGGTGTLNTEAFFGQGTRLTVV.